The 31 T cell receptor beta chains presented below share a single source sample, sequenced in a study of identical twins. One entry per CDR3 protein results from TCRdb running MiXCR on the 5' RACE reads. The sample contains around 250,000 distinct CDR3 sequences, about an eighth of which appear only once. The sample was also reused in another study, on yellow fever vaccine responses in identical twins.

Sequenced input: memory (CD45RO+) T cells sorted from blood. The origin of the receptors is a woman aged 18-30 years in good health.

This clonotype was seen a handful of times. This chain links TRBV5-1 with TRBJ2-3; either TRBD1 or TRBD2 may fit D (5 bases each). The CDR3 loop spans 14 amino acids. The V end was cut by 5 bases, the J end by 1 base, with 11 bases between. Germline V gene sequence: CDR1 SGHRS, CDR2 YFSETQ. The CDR3 sequence is CASRGDVGTDTQYF. As DNA, the CDR3 is TGCGCCAGCAGGGGGGACGTGGGCACAGATACGCAGTATTTT.

This chain links TRBV28 with TRBJ2-6; no clear D. Per the germline V gene, CDR1 is MDHEN and CDR2 is SYDVKM. The CDR3 length is 17 residues. The V gene lost 3 bases and the J gene lost 0 bases, with 12 bases spanning the gap. This CDR3 is CASSLGSSSSGANVLTF. Here the CDR3 DNA reads TGTGCCAGCAGTTTGGGCAGTTCCAGCTCTGGGGCCAACGTCCTGACTTTC.

There are many counts of this clonotype. The rearrangement joins TRBV12-3 or TRBV12-4 to TRBJ2-1; 8 positions agree with TRBD1. J gave up 5 bases and V 3 bases, and 6 bases lay outside the gene matches. This CDR3 is 15 amino acids long. CDR3 nucleotides: TGTGCCAGCAGTTTGGTTGGACAGGGACACAATGAGCAGTTCTTC. Its protein is CASSLVGQGHNEQFF.

The CDR3 spells CASSVEASRAKNIQYF. The CDR3 nucleotides read TGCGCCAGCAGCGTCGAAGCCAGTAGGGCCAAAAACATTCAGTACTTC. This rearrangement joins TRBV5-1 to TRBJ2-4; D is uncertain. The V gene lost 4 bases and the J gene lost 1 base, with 15 bases spanning the gap. CDR1 is SGHRS and CDR2 is YFSETQ in the germline V gene. The CDR3 has 16 amino acids.

This clonotype was found a few times. The rearrangement joins TRBV20-1 to TRBJ2-7; no definite D call. The CDR3 spans 13 residues. V lost 2 bases to trimming and J lost 3 bases, with 11 bases between them. Germline V gene lookup returns CDR1 DFQATT and CDR2 SNEGSKA (reference sequence). The DNA of the CDR3 is TGCAGTGCTAGAAATTCCCCCAACTACGAGCAGTACTTC. Its protein product is CSARNSPNYEQYF.

This clonotype was counted between two and nine times. The chain joins TRBV7-9 to TRBJ2-7; 9 nucleotides agree with TRBD1. CDR3 size: 13 residues. Germline V gene data show CDR1 as SEHNR and CDR2 as FQNEAQ (reference sequence). The ends lost 5 bases at V and 6 bases at J; junction bases unmatched: 5. This CDR3 is CASSTRTGVEQYF. CDR3 DNA: TGTGCCAGCAGCACAAGGACAGGGGTCGAGCAGTACTTC.

Ten or more counts support this clonotype. The chain joins TRBV21-1 to TRBJ1-6; the table's D call of TRBD1 was not tested on the DNA. TRBV21-1 is classified as a pseudogene. The CDR3 has 13 amino acids. CDR3 sequence: CASIIGGNSPLHF. The CDR3 nucleotides are TGTGCCAGCATCATCGGGGGGAATTCACCCCTCCACTTT.

This clonotype was counted a few times. The chain uses TRBV7-3 and TRBJ2-1; 9 bases are a match to TRBD1. V lost 2 bases and J lost 7; bases outside the gene matches: 6. CDR1 is SGHTA, CDR2 FQGTGA, per germline. This CDR3 comprises 15 residues. CDR3 protein: CASSLLIGTGNEQFF. The CDR3 nucleotides read TGTGCCAGCAGCTTACTAATCGGGACAGGGAATGAGCAGTTCTTC.

This clonotype was counted a few times. This sequence joins TRBV4-2 and TRBJ2-3; maybe TRBD2 (6 bases). CDR1 and CDR2 (germline): LGHNA, YNFKEQ. The CDR3 length is 15 residues. Trimming removed 0 bases from V and 3 bases from J, with 10 bases in between. For the CDR3, the DNA is TGTGCCAGCAGCCAAGACTGGGACTCGACAGATACGCAGTATTTT. This translates into CASSQDWDSTDTQYF.

There are many counts of this clonotype. The chain couples TRBV6-1 to TRBJ2-5; 10 bases are a match to TRBD1. The CDR3 loop spans 15 amino acids. CDR1 is MNHNS and CDR2 is SASEGT in the germline V gene. The J segment lost 5 bases and the V segment lost 4 bases, leaving 7 bases of the junction unmatched. Written as DNA, the CDR3 is TGTGCCAGCAGTGGCCTGACAGGGGGCTGGGAGACCCAGTACTTC. Its translation: CASSGLTGGWETQYF.

This clonotype was seen at least ten times. This chain joins TRBV7-2 and TRBJ2-5, with D unresolved. The germline gives CDR1 SGHTA, CDR2 FQGNSA. This CDR3 has 14 residues. Trimming pared 2 bases from V and 5 bases from J, leaving 12 bases between. CDR3 in amino acids: CASSLSPIGETQYF. The CDR3 DNA follows: TGTGCCAGCAGCTTATCCCCGATTGGGGAGACCCAGTACTTC.

The chain combines TRBV7-9 with TRBJ1-5, with D uncertain. Trimming took 2 bases from V and 9 from J, leaving 20 bases between them. The CDR3 loop spans 16 amino acids. Per the germline V gene, CDR1 is SEHNR and CDR2 is FQNEAQ (reference sequence). Here the CDR3 DNA reads TGTGCCAGCAGCTTATGTGTGCGGTCCCTTCCTCCGCCCCAGCATTTT. It specifies CASSLCVRSLPPPQHF.

This clonotype was seen at least ten times. The rearrangement uses TRBV4-2 and TRBJ2-5, with 8 bases aligning to TRBD2. CDR3 size: 17 residues. The V gene's germline CDR1 is LGHNA and CDR2 YNFKEQ. The V segment lost 1 base and the J segment 4 bases; nucleotides outside the gene matches: 11. DNA of the CDR3: TGTGCCAGCAGCCAAGCGTTAGGGCGGGAGGTGGGAGAGACCCAGTACTTC. Its protein is CASSQALGREVGETQYF.

The chain links TRBV4-2 to TRBJ2-3, with TRBD2 matching 10 bases. This CDR3 is built from 16 residues. Looked up from germline, CDR1 is LGHNA and CDR2 is YNFKEQ. Losses at the gene ends were 8 bases for V and 0 bases for J; bases not matched to a gene: 8. This CDR3 is CASQTGTSVSTDTQYF. In nucleotides, the CDR3 is TGTGCCAGCCAGACGGGGACTAGCGTAAGCACAGATACGCAGTATTTT.

This clonotype was counted between two and nine times. The rearrangement uses TRBV11-2 and TRBJ2-6; possibly TRBD1 or TRBD2 for D (6 bases each). The ends were cut back, 6 bases at V and 3 bases at J, with 12 bases in the middle. Germline lookup yields CDR1 SGHAT and CDR2 FQNNGV. The CDR3 is 15 residues long. CDR3 sequence (DNA): TGTGCCAGCAGTCTCGGGGGCTATGGGGCCAACGTCCTGACTTTC. The encoded protein is CASSLGGYGANVLTF.

V is TRBV30 and J is TRBJ2-3; 9 bases line up with TRBD2. V shed 2 bases, J shed 4 bases, and the junction held 4 bases outside the gene matches. This CDR3 is 14 amino acids long. CDR1 GTSNPN and CDR2 SVGIG come from the germline V gene (reference sequence). The CDR3 region has the DNA TGTGCCTGGAGTATCCTAGCGGGGCCAGATACGCAGTATTTT. Amino acids: CAWSILAGPDTQYF.

V is TRBV2 and J is TRBJ2-1, with D uncertain. V was cut by 4 bases and J by 8 bases, with 6 bases left in between. Germline V CDR1 and CDR2: SNHLY, FYNNEI. The CDR3 contains 11 residues. CDR3 region: CASSVVDEQFF. The DNA for the CDR3 is TGTGCCAGCAGTGTTGTGGATGAGCAGTTCTTC.

This clonotype was counted between two and nine times. The chain is built from TRBV5-1 and TRBJ2-7; the match to TRBD2 covers 7 bases. The CDR3 is 15 amino acids. Germline assignment: CDR1 SGHRS and CDR2 YFSETQ. The V segment lost 7 bases and the J segment 2 bases; nucleotides outside the gene matches: 12. CDR3 DNA sequence: TGCGCCAGCCGGGAGGCCGCACAGGTTACCTACGAGCAGTACTTC. Protein sequence: CASREAAQVTYEQYF.

This clonotype occurred a few times. This chain joins TRBV9 and TRBJ2-1; D unclear. Looked up from germline, CDR1 is SGDLS and CDR2 is YYNGEE. CDR3 length: 14 residues. V lost 2 bases to trimming and J lost 4 bases, with 10 bases between them. The CDR3 region has the DNA TGTGCCAGCAGCGTCCGGCCCTCGTACAATGAGCAGTTCTTC. Encoded protein: CASSVRPSYNEQFF.

In its sample, this clonotype was seen a few times. The chain couples TRBV7-2 to TRBJ2-7; 11 bases align to TRBD2. The CDR3 has 14 amino acids. Per the germline V gene, CDR1 is SGHTA and CDR2 is FQGNSA. The V segment lost 5 bases and the J segment 3 bases; nucleotides outside the gene matches: 3. This chain's CDR3 is CASSIGTSGYEQYF. CDR3 coding DNA: TGTGCCAGCAGCATCGGGACTAGCGGCTACGAGCAGTACTTC.

The chain recombines TRBV20-1 with TRBJ2-6; no reliable D call. Trimming cost V 1 base and J 3 bases, with 1 base left between them. CDR3 length: 12 residues. CDR1 and CDR2 (germline): DFQATT, SNEGSKA (reference sequence). CDR3 DNA: TGCAGTGCTAGAGTTGGGGCCAACGTCCTGACTTTC. Amino acid sequence: CSARVGANVLTF.

The chain employs TRBV6-2 or TRBV6-3 and TRBJ2-5; TRBD2 matches 10 bases. The CDR3 has 15 residues. V lost 7 bases to trimming and J lost 5 bases; unmatched junction nucleotides: 10. Germline V gives CDR1 MNHEY, CDR2 SVGEGT. CDR3 bases: TGTGCCAGCATCTCCAGCGGGAGGGGGGTGGAGACCCAGTACTTC. Its translation: CASISSGRGVETQYF.

The rearrangement joins TRBV15 to TRBJ2-5, with TRBD1 matching 8 bases. CDR1 LNHNV and CDR2 YYDKDF come from the germline V gene (reference sequence). The CDR3 contains 15 residues. V lost 0 bases and J lost 4; bases outside the gene matches: 4. CDR3 coding DNA: TGTGCCACCAGCAGAGACGGCAGGGGGCTAGAGACCCAGTACTTC. Its translation is CATSRDGRGLETQYF.

This clonotype was seen a few times. Compared with germline, one end of the junction differs, possibly owing to a read error. CDR3 nucleotides: TGTGCCATCAGTGTTTATATCAGGGGGGCGTCCATTTCCGGGGAGCTGTTTTTT. Translating it yields CAISVYIRGASISGELFF. The V and J genes are TRBV2 and TRBJ2-2, with D perhaps TRBD1 (7 bases). There are 18 residues in the CDR3. CDR1 is SNHLY and CDR2 is FYNNEI in the germline V gene.

In this sample, this clonotype turned up a few times. The chain couples TRBV29-1 to TRBJ2-3; TRBD1 matches 9 bases. The CDR3 spans 12 residues. CDR1 is SQVTM and CDR2 is ANQGSEA in the germline V gene. CDR3 in amino acids: CSGTGSTDTQYF. The CDR3 nucleotides are TGCTCCGGGACAGGGAGCACAGATACGCAGTATTTT.

This clonotype was seen a handful of times. The chain employs TRBV5-1 and TRBJ2-7; TRBD2 matches at 8 bases. CDR3 length: 15 amino acids. Unmatched junction bases numbered 6, after V lost 4 bases and J lost 0 bases. The germline V gene encodes CDR1 SGHRS and CDR2 YFSETQ. The CDR3 sequence is CASSPGLVSSYEQYF. CDR3 in DNA: TGCGCCAGCAGCCCGGGACTAGTTAGCTCCTACGAGCAGTACTTC.

The chain links TRBV7-3 to TRBJ2-7, with 8 nucleotides matching TRBD1. Germline V gene data show CDR1 as SGHTA and CDR2 as FQGTGA. After removal of 0 bases from V and 9 bases from J, the junction contained 10 bases not matched to a gene. This CDR3 spans 15 amino acids. The CDR3 loop reads CASSLTGGQGAVQYF. Written as DNA, the CDR3 is TGTGCCAGCAGCTTAACGGGTGGGCAGGGGGCTGTGCAGTACTTC.

The rearrangement links TRBV28 to TRBJ2-7; no definite D call. The length of the CDR3 is 14 residues. The germline gives CDR1 MDHEN, CDR2 SYDVKM. V was trimmed by 4 bases and J by 2 bases, leaving 12 bases between them. CDR3 in DNA: TGTGCCAGCAGTTGGGCAGGCGTTACCTACGAGCAGTACTTC. Its protein is CASSWAGVTYEQYF.

This clonotype was observed a handful of times. V and J are TRBV6-2 or TRBV6-3 and TRBJ2-4; perhaps TRBD1 as D (6 bases). The CDR3 covers 13 residues. The V and J ends lost 8 bases and 9 bases respectively, with 17 bases between them. Germline assignment: CDR1 MNHEY and CDR2 SVGEGT. CDR3 sequence reads: CASAGTWGRIQYF. CDR3 DNA sequence: TGTGCCAGCGCCGGGACATGGGGACGCATTCAGTACTTC.

This clonotype came up a few times. The rearrangement uses TRBV11-1 and TRBJ2-1, with 13 bases fitting TRBD2. V was clipped by 5 bases and J by 5 bases; unmatched bases: 3. The germline gives CDR1 SGHAT, CDR2 FQDESV (reference sequence). The CDR3 loop spans 15 amino acids. CDR3 nucleotides: TGTGCCAGCAGCACCGGGACTAGCGGGGACAATGAGCAGTTCTTC. Its protein is CASSTGTSGDNEQFF.

This clonotype was observed a handful of times. This chain connects TRBV20-1 to TRBJ2-1; D possibly corresponds to TRBD2 (5 bases). V gave up 1 base and J gave up 0 bases, with 7 bases separating them. Germline V lookup: CDR1 DFQATT, CDR2 SNEGSKA (reference sequence). CDR3 length: 14 residues. CDR3 protein: CSARVGSSYNEQFF. In DNA, the CDR3 is TGCAGTGCTAGAGTAGGGAGCTCCTACAATGAGCAGTTCTTC.